The rows below give T cell receptor beta chains drawn from one sample of a study of T cell changes during pregnancy in multiple sclerosis. Profiling relied on immunoSEQ multiplex PCR, and the TCRdb table lists in-frame clones only, not all of them. The data hold about 70,000 clones, with more than 85% observed a single time. The material was peripheral blood, obtained in the first trimester of pregnancy. The receptors shown here come from a female donor with multiple sclerosis, enrolled in a pregnancy study. Both conserved end residues are trimmed from each CDR3. Each record gives: D gene, V gene, J gene, CDR3 length, CDR3 protein. D genes are given only for firm matches.

d_call: TRBD1
v_call: TRBV5-1
j_call: TRBJ1-3
cdr3_length: 14
cdr3_aa: ASSRGTGGTGNTIY

d_call: NA
v_call: TRBV6-6
j_call: TRBJ1-3
cdr3_length: 12
cdr3_aa: ASSLDGVRNTIY

d_call: NA
v_call: TRBV2
j_call: TRBJ2-1
cdr3_length: 11
cdr3_aa: ASTRGSYNEQF

d_call: NA
v_call: TRBV5-4
j_call: TRBJ1-1
cdr3_length: 10
cdr3_aa: ASSLPQVEAF

d_call: NA
v_call: TRBV7-2
j_call: TRBJ1-3
cdr3_length: 11
cdr3_aa: ASSGTAGNTIY

d_call: NA
v_call: TRBV7-9
j_call: TRBJ1-2
cdr3_length: 12
cdr3_aa: ASSLAAGLDGYT

d_call: TRBD2
v_call: TRBV10-3
j_call: TRBJ2-1
cdr3_length: 12
cdr3_aa: AITGGLAGDEQF

d_call: NA
v_call: TRBV11-3
j_call: TRBJ2-2
cdr3_length: 11
cdr3_aa: ASSLSVSGELF

d_call: NA
v_call: TRBV30
j_call: TRBJ2-7
cdr3_length: 10
cdr3_aa: AWSDIPYEQY

d_call: NA
v_call: TRBV5-6
j_call: TRBJ1-1
cdr3_length: 14
cdr3_aa: ASSQDSLLMNTEAF

d_call: TRBD2
v_call: TRBV5-1
j_call: TRBJ2-7
cdr3_length: 14
cdr3_aa: ASSLGGTSASYEQY

d_call: NA
v_call: TRBV5-1
j_call: TRBJ2-7
cdr3_length: 9
cdr3_aa: ASSSGLVQY

d_call: NA
v_call: TRBV10-1
j_call: TRBJ2-5
cdr3_length: 11
cdr3_aa: ASSESGLETQY

d_call: TRBD1
v_call: TRBV7-8
j_call: TRBJ1-5
cdr3_length: 16
cdr3_aa: ASSLVGGTGQHIQPQH

d_call: NA
v_call: TRBV23-1
j_call: TRBJ2-1
cdr3_length: 12
cdr3_aa: ASSQSRTDNEQF

d_call: TRBD2
v_call: TRBV28
j_call: TRBJ2-1
cdr3_length: 12
cdr3_aa: ASSLLQLANEQF

d_call: NA
v_call: TRBV6-5
j_call: TRBJ1-1
cdr3_length: 14
cdr3_aa: ASSYSPGGVNTEAF

d_call: NA
v_call: TRBV2
j_call: TRBJ2-5
cdr3_length: 14
cdr3_aa: ASSDWSRGYQETQY

d_call: TRBD1
v_call: TRBV27
j_call: TRBJ1-5
cdr3_length: 18
cdr3_aa: ASSPTPGQGRIQSNQPQH

d_call: NA
v_call: TRBV27
j_call: TRBJ2-2
cdr3_length: 13
cdr3_aa: ASSFGRHPTGELF

d_call: TRBD2
v_call: TRBV27
j_call: TRBJ2-3
cdr3_length: 11
cdr3_aa: ASGAGGPDTQY

d_call: TRBD1
v_call: TRBV28
j_call: TRBJ2-1
cdr3_length: 14
cdr3_aa: ASTLGRDRGRDEQF